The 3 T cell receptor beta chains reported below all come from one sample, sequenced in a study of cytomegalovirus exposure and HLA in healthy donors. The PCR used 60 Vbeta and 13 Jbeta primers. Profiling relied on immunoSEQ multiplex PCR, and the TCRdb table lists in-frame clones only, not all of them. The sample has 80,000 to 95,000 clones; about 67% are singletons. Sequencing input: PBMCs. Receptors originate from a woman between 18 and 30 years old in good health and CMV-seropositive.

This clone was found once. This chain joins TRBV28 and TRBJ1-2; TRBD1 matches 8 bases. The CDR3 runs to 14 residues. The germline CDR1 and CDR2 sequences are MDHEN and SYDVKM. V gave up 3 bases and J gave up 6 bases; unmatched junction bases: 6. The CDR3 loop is CASSFRGQANGYTF. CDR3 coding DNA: TGTGCCAGCAGTTTCCGGGGACAGGCAAATGGCTACACCTTC.

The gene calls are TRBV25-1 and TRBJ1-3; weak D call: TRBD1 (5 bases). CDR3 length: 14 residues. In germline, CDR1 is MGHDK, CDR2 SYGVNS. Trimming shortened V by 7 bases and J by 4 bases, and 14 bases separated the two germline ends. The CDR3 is CASKGPGDGNTIYF. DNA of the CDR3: TGTGCCAGCAAAGGCCCGGGGGACGGAAACACCATATATTTT.

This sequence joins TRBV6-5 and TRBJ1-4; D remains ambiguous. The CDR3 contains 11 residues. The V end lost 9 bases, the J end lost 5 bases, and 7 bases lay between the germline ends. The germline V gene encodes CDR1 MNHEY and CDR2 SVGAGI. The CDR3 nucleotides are TGTGCCAGTAGCGGCAATGAAAAACTGTTTTTT. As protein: CASSGNEKLFF.